This TCR beta chain is from a study of T-cell reconstitution after alpha-beta-depleted transplantation in children. Researchers prepared the TCRbeta library using unique molecular identifiers, the study reports. TCRdb used MiXCR to reprocess the PCR reads, holding one entry per CDR3 protein. This table holds about a million distinct CDR3 sequences, about 26% found once. This clonotype occurred a few times. Its antigen is currently unknown. Study-wide results and limits: Approximately two months post-transplant, alpha-beta T cells reportedly originated from several hundred expanded graft clones. Surviving thymic progenitors and recipient T cells were the source of high TCRbeta diversity at day 60 in some patients.

The CDR3 contains 13 residues. V shed 0 bases and J shed 6 bases, with 9 bases lying between them. The V gene's germline CDR1 is SGHDN and CDR2 FVKESK. The material sequenced was PBMCs, mostly from graft donor cells, taken 360 days after TCRalphabeta/CD19-depleted stem cell transplant. This chain uses TRBV14 with TRBJ2-7; D unclear. The sequence was obtained from a boy younger than two who had a stem cell transplant for SCID, so the T cells may come from the graft donor. This CDR3 reads CASSQELGTEQYF. The CDR3 coding sequence is TGTGCCAGCAGCCAAGAATTGGGAACCGAGCAGTACTTC.